Shown below are 9 T cell receptor beta chains from a single sample sequenced in a study of blood T cell repertoires in COVID-19. TCRdb keeps only in-frame clones here, not all; method: immunoSEQ multiplex PCR. The sample shows more than 200,000 clones, around 89% of them seen only once. Sequencing used peripheral blood. These receptors came from a man younger than 40 with COVID-19, enrolled during active disease.

The chain couples TRBV5-6 to TRBJ2-3, with TRBD1 matching 7 bases. This CDR3 is 14 amino acids long. Germline V CDR1 and CDR2: SGHDT, YYEEEE. V dropped 0 bases and J dropped 6; count of bases not matched to a gene: 4. As DNA, the CDR3 is TGTGCCAGCAGCTTGGGACAGGGTGTGGATACGCAGTATTTT. This gives the protein CASSLGQGVDTQYF.

This clone was recorded once. This chain uses TRBV4-3 with TRBJ2-2; weak D call: TRBD1 (5 bases). The germline V and J ends were trimmed by 4 bases and 6 bases, with 18 bases remaining between them. The CDR3 is made up of 16 amino acids. Germline values: CDR1 LGHNA, CDR2 YSLEER. The CDR3 is CASSRLSFQGSGELFF. In nucleotides, the CDR3 is TGCGCCAGCAGCCGGCTAAGCTTTCAGGGTTCCGGGGAGCTGTTTTTT.

The rearrangement uses TRBV3-1 (or the pseudogene TRBV3-2) and TRBJ1-2; perhaps TRBD1 as D (6 bases). Trimming took off 0 bases at V and 5 bases at J, with 13 bases between the two ends. CDR1 and CDR2 (germline): LGHDT, YNNKEL (reference sequence). The CDR3 extends over 15 amino acids. The DNA of the CDR3 is TGTGCCAGCAGCCAAGAGCGTGGCCAGGGGTATGGCTACACCTTC. Its protein product is CASSQERGQGYGYTF.

This sequence joins TRBV5-4 and TRBJ2-5; TRBD1 might be the D (6 bases). In germline, CDR1 is SGHNT, CDR2 YYREEE (reference sequence). Between the trimmed V and J ends, which lost 0 bases and 5 bases, there was a span of 14 bases. The CDR3 has 15 amino acids. The CDR3 reads CASSLGWGPEETQYF. In DNA, the CDR3 is TGTGCCAGCAGCTTGGGCTGGGGGCCGGAGGAGACCCAGTACTTC.

V gene TRBV15 combines with J gene TRBJ1-1; D not certain. The V end lost 8 bases, the J end lost 4 bases, and 14 bases lay between the germline ends. The CDR3 loop spans 13 amino acids. Per the germline V gene, CDR1 is LNHNV and CDR2 is YYDKDF (reference sequence). The CDR3 DNA is TGTGCCACCGGATTCGGGAGAGCCACTGAAGCTTTCTTT. Residues: CATGFGRATEAFF.

Concerning this clone: Within the sample, other DNA sequences also encode this same CDR3. The J gene is TRBJ2-2, the V gene TRBV14, with D unclear. CDR1 and CDR2 from the germline V gene are SGHDN and FVKESK. The CDR3 consists of 14 residues. V was pared by 3 bases and J by 1 base, with 6 bases between. As DNA, the CDR3 is TGTGCCAGCAGCCAGTCTCGGAACACCGGGGAGCTGTTTTTT. This translates into CASSQSRNTGELFF. The variable domain in full, completed from reference TRBV14 and TRBJ2-2, reads EAGVTQFPSHSVIEKGQTVTLRCDPISGHDNLYWYRRVMGKEIKFLLHFVKESKQDESGMPNNRFLAERTGGTYSTLKVQPAELEDSGVYFCASSQSRNTGELFFGEGSRLTVL.

This chain uses TRBV4-1 with TRBJ1-6, with 10 bases lining up with TRBD1. The junction had 11 bases not matched to a gene; V was cut back by 1 base and J by 8 bases. The germline CDR1 and CDR2 sequences are MGHRA and YSYEKL. This CDR3 is built from 18 residues. CDR3 loop: CASSQVTSRTGGYSPLHF. The CDR3 DNA reads TGCGCCAGCAGCCAAGTCACCAGTCGGACAGGGGGGTATTCACCCCTCCACTTT.

The chain recombines TRBV4-3 with TRBJ2-1; 8 nucleotides line up with TRBD2. The CDR3 spans 18 residues. CDR1 is LGHNA, CDR2 YSLEER, per germline. Trimming cost V 0 bases and J 5 bases; bases outside gene matches: 12. Here the CDR3 reads CASSQDQALGGAHNEQFF. Written as DNA, the CDR3 is TGCGCCAGCAGCCAAGATCAGGCGCTCGGGGGGGCGCACAATGAGCAGTTCTTC.

V gene TRBV11-2 combines with J gene TRBJ2-1, with a possible D match to TRBD2 (6 bases). CDR1 and CDR2 from the germline V gene are SGHAT and FQNNGV. The CDR3 is 18 residues long. V was clipped by 1 base and J by 5 bases, with 21 bases between them. This CDR3 is CASSLGTAASETHNEQFF. CDR3 nucleotide sequence: TGTGCCAGCAGCTTAGGGACGGCGGCTAGCGAGACTCACAATGAGCAGTTCTTC. Full variable domain (missing parts from reference TRBV11-2 and TRBJ2-1): EAGVAQSPRYKIIEKRQSVAFWCNPISGHATLYWYQQILGQGPKLLIQFQNNGVVDDSQLPKDRFSAERLKGVDSTLKIQPAKLEDSAVYLCASSLGTAASETHNEQFFGPGTRLTVL.